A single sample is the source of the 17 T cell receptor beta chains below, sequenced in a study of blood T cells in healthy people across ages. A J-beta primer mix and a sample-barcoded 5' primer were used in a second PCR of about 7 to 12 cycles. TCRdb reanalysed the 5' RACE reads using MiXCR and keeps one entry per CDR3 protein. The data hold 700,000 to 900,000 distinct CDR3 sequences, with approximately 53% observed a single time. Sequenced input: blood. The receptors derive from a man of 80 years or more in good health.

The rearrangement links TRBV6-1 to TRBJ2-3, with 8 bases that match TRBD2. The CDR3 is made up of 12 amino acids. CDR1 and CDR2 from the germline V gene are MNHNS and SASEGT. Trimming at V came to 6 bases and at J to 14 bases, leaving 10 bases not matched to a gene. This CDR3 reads CASSVLAGYAYF. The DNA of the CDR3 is TGTGCCAGCAGCGTATTAGCGGGATACGCGTATTTT.

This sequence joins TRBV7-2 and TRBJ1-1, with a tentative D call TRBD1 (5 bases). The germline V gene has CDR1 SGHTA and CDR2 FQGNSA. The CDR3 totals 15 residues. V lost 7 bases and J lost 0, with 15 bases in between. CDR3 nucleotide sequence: TGTGCCAGCAAGGGAGGGGTCCCCCTGAACACTGAAGCTTTCTTT. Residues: CASKGGVPLNTEAFF.

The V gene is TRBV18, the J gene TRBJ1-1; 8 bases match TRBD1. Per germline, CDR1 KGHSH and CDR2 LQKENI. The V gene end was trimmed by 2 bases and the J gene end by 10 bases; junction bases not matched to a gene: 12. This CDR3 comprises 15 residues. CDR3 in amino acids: CASSPKIGQGFGAFF. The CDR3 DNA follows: TGTGCCAGCTCACCAAAGATAGGACAGGGATTTGGAGCTTTCTTT.

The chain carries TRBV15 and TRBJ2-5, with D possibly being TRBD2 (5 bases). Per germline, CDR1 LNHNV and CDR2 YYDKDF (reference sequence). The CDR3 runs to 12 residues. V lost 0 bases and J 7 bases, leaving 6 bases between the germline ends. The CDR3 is CATSRDGRTQYF. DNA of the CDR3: TGTGCCACCAGCAGAGATGGGAGGACCCAGTACTTC.

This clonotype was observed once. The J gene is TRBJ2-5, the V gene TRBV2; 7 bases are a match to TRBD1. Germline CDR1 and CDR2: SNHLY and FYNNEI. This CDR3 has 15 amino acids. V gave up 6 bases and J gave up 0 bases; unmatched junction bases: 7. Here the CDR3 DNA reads TGTGCCAGCAGCCTGGGACAGACAAACCAAGAGACCCAGTACTTC. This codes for CASSLGQTNQETQYF.

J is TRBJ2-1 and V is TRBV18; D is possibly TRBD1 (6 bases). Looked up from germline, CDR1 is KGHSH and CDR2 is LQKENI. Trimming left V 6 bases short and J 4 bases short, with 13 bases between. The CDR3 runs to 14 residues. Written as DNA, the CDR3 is TGTGCCAGCTCCCCCTCTACAGGGTACAATGAGCAGTTCTTC. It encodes CASSPSTGYNEQFF.

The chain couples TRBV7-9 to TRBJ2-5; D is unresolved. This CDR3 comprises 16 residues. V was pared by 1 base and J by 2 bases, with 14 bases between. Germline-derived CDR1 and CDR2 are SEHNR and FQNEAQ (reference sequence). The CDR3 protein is CASSLDPIRVQETQYF. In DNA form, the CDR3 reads TGTGCCAGCAGCTTAGACCCTATCCGGGTACAAGAGACCCAGTACTTC. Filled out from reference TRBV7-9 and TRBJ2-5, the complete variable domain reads DTGVSQNPRHKITKRGQNVTFRCDPISEHNRLYWYRQTLGQGPEFLTYFQNEAQLEKSRLLSDRFSAERPKGSFSTLEIQRTEQGDSAMYLCASSLDPIRVQETQYFGPGTRLLVL.

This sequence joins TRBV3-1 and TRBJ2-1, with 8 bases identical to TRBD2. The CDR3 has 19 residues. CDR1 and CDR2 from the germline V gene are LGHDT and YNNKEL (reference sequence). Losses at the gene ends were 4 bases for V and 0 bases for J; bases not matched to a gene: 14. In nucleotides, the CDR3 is TGTGCCAGCAGCCGGATCCCTGTTAGCGGGACCAGCTCCTACAATGAGCAGTTCTTC. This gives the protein CASSRIPVSGTSSYNEQFF.

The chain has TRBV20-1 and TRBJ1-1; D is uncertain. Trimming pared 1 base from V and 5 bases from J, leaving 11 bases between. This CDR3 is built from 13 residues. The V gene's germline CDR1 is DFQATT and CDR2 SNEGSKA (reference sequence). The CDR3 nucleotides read TGCAGTGCTAGAGCCGGACTCCGAACTGAAGCTTTCTTT. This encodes CSARAGLRTEAFF.

CDR3 protein: CASRGTSGSNEQFF. CDR3 sequence (DNA): TGTGCCAGCAGGGGGACTAGCGGGAGTAATGAGCAGTTCTTC. V gene TRBV28 combines with J gene TRBJ2-1; 14 bases are shared with TRBD2. CDR1 and CDR2 from the germline V gene are MDHEN and SYDVKM. This CDR3 is 14 amino acids long. V trimming: 6 bases; J trimming: 7 bases; junction bases outside the gene matches: 2.

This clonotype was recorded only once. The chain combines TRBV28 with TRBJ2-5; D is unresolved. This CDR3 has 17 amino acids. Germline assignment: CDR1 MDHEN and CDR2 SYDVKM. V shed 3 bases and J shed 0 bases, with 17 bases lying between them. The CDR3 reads CASSFPFGSRDQETQYF. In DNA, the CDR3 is TGTGCCAGCAGTTTTCCGTTCGGCTCCCGGGACCAAGAGACCCAGTACTTC. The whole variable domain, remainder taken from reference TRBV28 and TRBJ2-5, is DVKVTQSSRYLVKRTGEKVFLECVQDMDHENMFWYRQDPGLGLRLIYFSYDVKMKEKGDIPEGYSVSREKKERFSLILESASTNQTSMYLCASSFPFGSRDQETQYFGPGTRLLVL.

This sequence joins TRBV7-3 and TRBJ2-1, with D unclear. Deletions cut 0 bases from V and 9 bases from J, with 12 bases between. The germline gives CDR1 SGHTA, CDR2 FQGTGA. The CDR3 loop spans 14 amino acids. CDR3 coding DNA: TGTGCCAGCAGCTTAACGGTATCTTCGGGTGAGCAGTTCTTC. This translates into CASSLTVSSGEQFF.

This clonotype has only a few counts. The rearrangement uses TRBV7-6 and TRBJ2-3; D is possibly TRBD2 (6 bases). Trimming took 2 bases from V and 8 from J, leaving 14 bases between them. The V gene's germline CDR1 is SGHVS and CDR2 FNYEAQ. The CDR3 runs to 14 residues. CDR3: CASSLNGGGSTQYF. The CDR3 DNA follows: TGTGCCAGCAGCTTAAACGGGGGAGGAAGTACGCAGTATTTT.

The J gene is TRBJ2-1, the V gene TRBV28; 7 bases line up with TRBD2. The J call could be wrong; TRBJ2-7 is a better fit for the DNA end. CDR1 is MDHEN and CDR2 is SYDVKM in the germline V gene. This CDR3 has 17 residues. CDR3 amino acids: CASSLWPAGVLYNEQYF. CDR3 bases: TGTGCCAGCAGTTTATGGCCGGCGGGAGTCCTCTACAATGAGCAGTACTTC.

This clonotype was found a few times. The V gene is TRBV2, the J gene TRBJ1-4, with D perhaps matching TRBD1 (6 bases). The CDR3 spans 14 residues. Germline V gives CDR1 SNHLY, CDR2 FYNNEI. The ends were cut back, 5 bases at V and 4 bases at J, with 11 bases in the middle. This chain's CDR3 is CASSIWTVNEKLFF. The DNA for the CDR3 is TGTGCCAGCAGTATATGGACAGTTAATGAAAAACTGTTTTTT.

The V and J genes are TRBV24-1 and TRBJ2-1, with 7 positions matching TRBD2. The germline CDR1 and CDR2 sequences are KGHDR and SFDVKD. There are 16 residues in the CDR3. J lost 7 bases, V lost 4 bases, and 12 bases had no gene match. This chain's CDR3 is CATSELKSLAVNEQFF. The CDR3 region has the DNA TGTGCCACCAGTGAGTTGAAGAGTCTAGCGGTTAATGAGCAGTTCTTC.

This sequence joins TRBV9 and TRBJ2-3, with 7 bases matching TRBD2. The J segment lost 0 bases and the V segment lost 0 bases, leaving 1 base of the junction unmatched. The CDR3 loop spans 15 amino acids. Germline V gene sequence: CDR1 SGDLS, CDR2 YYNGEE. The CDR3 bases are TGTGCCAGCAGCGTAGGGGGGGGTAGCACAGATACGCAGTATTTT. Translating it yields CASSVGGGSTDTQYF.